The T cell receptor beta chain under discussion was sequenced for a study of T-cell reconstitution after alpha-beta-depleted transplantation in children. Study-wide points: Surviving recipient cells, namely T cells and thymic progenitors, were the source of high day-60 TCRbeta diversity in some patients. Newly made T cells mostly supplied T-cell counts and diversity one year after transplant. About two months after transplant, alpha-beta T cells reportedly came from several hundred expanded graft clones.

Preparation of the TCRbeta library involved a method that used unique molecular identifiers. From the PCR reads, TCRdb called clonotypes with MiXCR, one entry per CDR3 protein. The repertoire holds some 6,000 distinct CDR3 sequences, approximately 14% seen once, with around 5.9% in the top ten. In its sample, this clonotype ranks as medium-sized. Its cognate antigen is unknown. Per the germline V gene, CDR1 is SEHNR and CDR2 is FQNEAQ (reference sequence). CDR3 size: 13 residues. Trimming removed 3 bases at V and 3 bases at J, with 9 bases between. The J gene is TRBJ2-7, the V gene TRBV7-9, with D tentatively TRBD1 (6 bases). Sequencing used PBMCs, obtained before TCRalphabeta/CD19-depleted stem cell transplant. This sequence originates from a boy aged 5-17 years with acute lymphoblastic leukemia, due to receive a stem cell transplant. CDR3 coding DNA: TGTGCCAGCAGCTTCCGGGACAACTACGAGCAGTACTTC. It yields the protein CASSFRDNYEQYF. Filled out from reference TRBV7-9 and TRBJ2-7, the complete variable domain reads DTGVSQNPRHKITKRGQNVTFRCDPISEHNRLYWYRQTLGQGPEFLTYFQNEAQLEKSRLLSDRFSAERPKGSFSTLEIQRTEQGDSAMYLCASSFRDNYEQYFGPGTRLTVT.